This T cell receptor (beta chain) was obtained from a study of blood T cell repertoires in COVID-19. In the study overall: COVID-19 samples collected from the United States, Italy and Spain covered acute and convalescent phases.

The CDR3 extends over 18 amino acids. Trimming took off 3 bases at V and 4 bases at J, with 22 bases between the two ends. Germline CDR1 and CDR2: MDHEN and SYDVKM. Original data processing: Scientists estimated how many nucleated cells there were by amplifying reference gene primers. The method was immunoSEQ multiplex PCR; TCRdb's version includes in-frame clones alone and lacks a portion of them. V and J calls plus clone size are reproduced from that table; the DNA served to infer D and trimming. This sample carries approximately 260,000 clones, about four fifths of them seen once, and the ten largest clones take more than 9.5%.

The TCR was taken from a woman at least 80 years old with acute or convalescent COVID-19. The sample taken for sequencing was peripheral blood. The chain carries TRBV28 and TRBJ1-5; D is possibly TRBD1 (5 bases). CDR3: CASSFHRGASRGNQPQHF. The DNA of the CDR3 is TGTGCCAGCAGTTTTCACCGCGGGGCTTCTCGTGGGAATCAGCCCCAGCATTTT.